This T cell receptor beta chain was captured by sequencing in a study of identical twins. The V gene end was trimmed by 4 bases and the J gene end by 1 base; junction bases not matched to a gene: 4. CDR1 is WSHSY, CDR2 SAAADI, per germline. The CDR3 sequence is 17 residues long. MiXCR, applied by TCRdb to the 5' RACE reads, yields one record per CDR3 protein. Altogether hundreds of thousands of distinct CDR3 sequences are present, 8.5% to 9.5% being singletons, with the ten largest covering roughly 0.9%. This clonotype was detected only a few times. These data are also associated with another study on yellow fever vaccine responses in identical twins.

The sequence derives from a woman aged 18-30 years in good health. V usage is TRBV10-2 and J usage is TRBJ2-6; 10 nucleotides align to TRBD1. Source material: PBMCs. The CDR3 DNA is TGCGCCAGCAGTGCCGGGACAGGGGCTTCTGGGGCCAACGTCCTGACTTTC. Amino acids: CASSAGTGASGANVLTF.